These T cell receptor beta chains were read from a single sample in a study of blood T cells in healthy people across ages. A single record per CDR3 protein comes from TCRdb applying MiXCR to the 5' RACE reads. The sample includes roughly 1,700,000 distinct CDR3 sequences, roughly 28% of them seen just once. The sequencing sample was made of blood. These TCRs come from a woman aged 30 to 39 in good health. Each CDR3 is given with its conserved first and last residue. Fields, in order: clone size, D gene, J gene, V gene, CDR3 DNA, CDR3 protein. A D gene is named only where the DNA matches it firmly. Clone size is given for some rows only: seen once, a few or many times, or a class if the clone is expanded.

NA TRBD1 TRBJ1-2 TRBV11-2 TGTGCCAGCAGCTTACAAACGGGACAGGGATGGTACTATGGCTACACCTTC CASSLQTGQGWYYGYTF
NA TRBD2 TRBJ2-7 TRBV12-3/TRBV12-4 TGTGCCAGCAGGGGATCAGGAACTTATCGAAGGGAGGGCTCCTACGAGCAGTACTTC CASRGSGTYRREGSYEQYF
NA NA TRBJ1-1 TRBV6-1 TGTGCCAGCAGACCTGACACAGGGAGGGTGACTGAAGCTTTCTTT CASRPDTGRVTEAFF
few TRBD1 TRBJ1-5 TRBV30 TGTGCCTGGGGACAGGGTAATCAGCCCCAGCATTTT CAWGQGNQPQHF
few TRBD2 TRBJ2-3 TRBV20-1 TGCAGTGCCTCTAGCGGGGCGGACACAGATACGCGGTATTTT CSASSGADTDTRYF
NA NA TRBJ1-2 TRBV7-2 TGTGCCAGCACCCTACCCGGGGGCAGCTATGGCTACACCTTC CASTLPGGSYGYTF
few TRBD2 TRBJ2-5 TRBV3-1 TGTGCCAGCAGCCGAAACAGCGGGGCCCAAGAGACCCAGTACTTC CASSRNSGAQETQYF
once NA TRBJ1-1 TRBV20-1 TGCAGTGCTACGGGTCTATACCGGGACACTGAAGCTTTCTTT CSATGLYRDTEAFF
once TRBD1 TRBJ1-2 TRBV20-1 TGCAGTGCTAGGGGAACAGGGGAATGGGGTGGCTACACCTTC CSARGTGEWGGYTF
NA TRBD1 TRBJ2-7 TRBV20-1 TGCAGTGCTAGAACCGGGACAGGGCTCGACGAGCAGTACTTC CSARTGTGLDEQYF
many TRBD2 TRBJ2-7 TRBV10-3 TGTGCCATCAGTGAAAGGGACTACCCAAACGAGCAGTACTTC CAISERDYPNEQYF
NA NA TRBJ1-5 TRBV29-1 TGCGGCCTACCGAGATTAAGTCAGCCCCAGCATTTT CGLPRLSQPQHF
few NA TRBJ2-5 TRBV28 TGTGCCAGCAGTTCCCCAGGGCGAAGATCCCAAGAGACCCAGTACTTC CASSSPGRRSQETQYF
once NA TRBJ1-4 TRBV20-1 TGCAGTGCTAGTACGGGAGAAAAACTGTTTTTT CSASTGEKLFF
few NA TRBJ1-5 TRBV6-5 TGTGCCAGCAGAGGAGGCGAGGGGGGCAACAATCAGCCCCAGCATTTT CASRGGEGGNNQPQHF
NA NA TRBJ2-3 TRBV9 TGTGCCAGCAGCCCCATGCTCTCTAGCACAGATACGCAGTATTTT CASSPMLSSTDTQYF
few TRBD2 TRBJ2-5 TRBV5-1 TGCGCCAGCAGCATAGGACTAGCGGGAATGGGGCAGGCACAAGAGACCCAGTACTTC CASSIGLAGMGQAQETQYF
NA NA TRBJ1-2 TRBV11-2 TGTGCCAGCAGCCCAGGGTATTACTATGGCTACACCTTC CASSPGYYYGYTF
NA TRBD2 TRBJ2-7 TRBV7-9 TGTGCCAGCAGCACACTAGCGGGAGGGCGCTACGAGCAGTACTTC CASSTLAGGRYEQYF
NA NA TRBJ2-1 TRBV5-4 TGTGCCAGCAGCCGAAGTACCTCAAGCGGGTCCTACAATGAGCAGTTCTTC CASSRSTSSGSYNEQFF
NA NA TRBJ1-5 TRBV12-3/TRBV12-4 TGTGCCAGCAGTTCGGGGGTTGGTGGCAATCAGCCCCAGCATTTT CASSSGVGGNQPQHF
few NA TRBJ2-1 TRBV6-5 TGTGCCAGCAGTCCGGGTTCTCGGGGGCGTGTAGAGCAGTTCTTC CASSPGSRGRVEQFF
many TRBD1 TRBJ2-7 TRBV4-2 TGTGCCAGCAGCCAAGACCCGCAAGGGGGCGGCTACGAGCAGTACTTC CASSQDPQGGGYEQYF
many NA TRBJ1-6 TRBV28 TGTGCCAGCAGTTTATACGGGGAGGGTTCACCCCTCCACTTT CASSLYGEGSPLHF
NA NA TRBJ2-1 TRBV20-1 TGCAGTGCTATGGATCTAGCTTGGCGCCGACCTAACAATGAGCAGTTCTTC CSAMDLAWRRPNNEQFF
NA NA TRBJ1-4 TRBV4-3 TGCGCCAGCAGCCAAGCTAAGGGTTGGGCAACTAATGAAGAACTGTTTTTT CASSQAKGWATNEELFF
few NA TRBJ2-7 TRBV5-1 TGCTCCAGCAGCTTGGCCCGTTACTACGAGCAGTACTTC CSSSLARYYEQYF
NA TRBD2 TRBJ2-3 TRBV20-1 TGCAGTGCTAGAGATTCCAGCGGGATAGCAGATACGCAGTATTTT CSARDSSGIADTQYF
few NA TRBJ2-7 TRBV4-2 TGTCCACGGCGGGCCCCAGGCCACGAGCAGTACTTC CPRRAPGHEQYF
NA NA TRBJ2-3 TRBV5-4 TGTGCCAGCAGCTTGTACGGTGGAGATACGCAGTATTTT CASSLYGGDTQYF
few TRBD2 TRBJ2-1 TRBV10-2 TGCGCCAGCAGTGATCTAGCGGCATCCTACAATGAGCAGTTCTTC CASSDLAASYNEQFF
NA TRBD2 TRBJ2-5 TRBV7-2 TGTGCCAGCAGGGCAGCGGGGGGCTGGAAGACCCAGTACTTC CASRAAGGWKTQYF
few NA TRBJ1-6 TRBV18 TGTGCCAGCTCACCGTCCGAGAATTCACCCCTCCACTTT CASSPSENSPLHF
NA NA TRBJ2-3 TRBV12-3/TRBV12-4 TGTGCCAGCAGCCGGACAGTCGCCGGCACAGGTACGCAGTATTTT CASSRTVAGTGTQYF
few TRBD2 TRBJ2-1 TRBV7-2 TGTGCCAGCAGCCGGACTAGCGGGAGGGTGTGGAATGAGCAGTTCTTC CASSRTSGRVWNEQFF
NA NA TRBJ1-2 TRBV12-3/TRBV12-4 TGTGCCAGCAGTTATACAACCTACTATGGCTACACCTTC CASSYTTYYGYTF
NA NA TRBJ1-2 TRBV3-1 TGTGCCAGCAGGAAGGAGGGTTTAAACTATGGCTACACCTTC CASRKEGLNYGYTF
NA NA TRBJ1-1 TRBV5-1 TGCGCCAGCAGCTCGTGGATTAGCGGAAGTGAAGCTTTCTTT CASSSWISGSEAFF
NA TRBD1 TRBJ1-2 TRBV6-5 TGTGCCAGCAGTAACGACAGGGCGGCCAACTATGGCTACACCTTC CASSNDRAANYGYTF
few NA TRBJ2-7 TRBV3-1 TGTGCCAGCAGCCAACGGGGGCACCCTTCCTACGAGCAGTACTTC CASSQRGHPSYEQYF
NA NA TRBJ2-2 TRBV5-1 TGCGCCAGCAGTCCTGCCTTTCGGGGGCTCGGCGGGGAGCTGTTTTTT CASSPAFRGLGGELFF
NA TRBD2 TRBJ2-4 TRBV11-2 TGTGCCAACAGCTTATCAGCGGGAGGGACCTACGGGCAGTACTTC CANSLSAGGTYGQYF
NA TRBD2 TRBJ2-1 TRBV12-3/TRBV12-4 TGTGCCAGCAGTTCCCGGACTAGATGGGGCAATGAGCAGTTCTTC CASSSRTRWGNEQFF
NA TRBD2 TRBJ2-5 TRBV4-3 TGCGCCAGCAGCCAAGCATTTCCGGGACTAGCGGGAGAGGTCGAGACCCAGTACTTC CASSQAFPGLAGEVETQYF
many TRBD1 TRBJ2-6 TRBV28 TGTGCCAGCAGTGGGCGACAGGGGGAGAGCTCTGGGGCCAACGTCCTGACTTTC CASSGRQGESSGANVLTF
NA TRBD1 TRBJ2-5 TRBV29-1 TGCAGCGGCAACAGGGGGGCATTGGAGACCCAGTACTTC CSGNRGALETQYF
once NA TRBJ1-1 TRBV7-2 TGTGCCAGCAGCTTAAGCGTAGGGCGGGGCACTGAAGCTTTCTTT CASSLSVGRGTEAFF
NA TRBD2 TRBJ2-2 TRBV2 TGTGCCAGCAGTGACAGAGCGGGGGGGCAAAGCACCGGGGAGCTGTTTTTT CASSDRAGGQSTGELFF
NA TRBD2 TRBJ2-7 TRBV5-1 TGCGCCAGCAGCCGGGAGGTCCTTTCCTACAATGAGCAGTACTTC CASSREVLSYNEQYF
few NA TRBJ1-5 TRBV7-2 TGTGCCAGCAGCTTAGCCAGACAGCAGCCCCAGCATTTT CASSLARQQPQHF
few NA TRBJ1-5 TRBV4-1 TGCGCCAGCAGCCAAGTAGAAGGGGCTCAACAGCCCCAGCATTTT CASSQVEGAQQPQHF
NA NA TRBJ2-3 TRBV28 TGTGCCAGCAAAAAGCGGGTCACAGATACGCAGTATTTT CASKKRVTDTQYF
many TRBD2 TRBJ2-7 TRBV29-1 TGCAGCGTCGGTCAGCGGGGACGTTCCTACGAGCAGTACTTC CSVGQRGRSYEQYF
NA NA TRBJ1-1 TRBV9 TGTGCCAGCAGCGTAGGGGGCCAGCAGCAGGAAGCTTTCTTT CASSVGGQQQEAFF
NA NA TRBJ1-4 TRBV12-3/TRBV12-4 TGTGCCAGCAGCCAGGACTCTGAAAAACTGTTTTTT CASSQDSEKLFF
few TRBD2 TRBJ2-1 TRBV19 TGTGCCAGTAGTATCTTGCGGGAGCCCTATAAGCAGTTCTTC CASSILREPYKQFF
NA NA TRBJ2-7 TRBV11-2 TGTGCCAGCAGCCCACAGGAGGGAGAGCAGTACTTC CASSPQEGEQYF
NA NA TRBJ1-3 TRBV12-3/TRBV12-4 TGTGCCAGCAGTTTATCGGGTTTTGGAAACACCATATATTTT CASSLSGFGNTIYF
NA NA TRBJ2-7 TRBV28 TGTGCCAGCCAACGGGCGGGGCCCCCCGAGCAGTACTTC CASQRAGPPEQYF